This entry lists 6 T cell receptor beta chains sequenced from one sample in a study of identical twins. MiXCR, applied by TCRdb to the 5' RACE reads, yields one record per CDR3 protein. The sample contains about 690,000 distinct CDR3 sequences, around 5.7% of which appear only once. The sequencing input was naive T cells sorted from blood. These receptors were obtained from a man aged 18-30 years in good health.

This clonotype appeared many times. The genes are TRBV12-3 or TRBV12-4 and TRBJ2-1; perhaps TRBD2 as D (6 bases). The V end lost 6 bases, the J end lost 6 bases, and 12 bases lay between the germline ends. CDR3 length: 13 residues. CDR3: CASSHSTSNEQFF. The CDR3 bases are TGTGCCAGCAGCCACTCGACTAGCAATGAGCAGTTCTTC.

This clonotype showed up many times. The chain links TRBV5-5 to TRBJ2-7; D is possibly TRBD1 or TRBD2 (6 bases each). The CDR3 consists of 17 residues. Trimming left V 4 bases short and J 6 bases short, with 26 bases between. Germline V lookup: CDR1 SGHKS, CDR2 YYEKEE (reference sequence). This CDR3 reads CASSKRHSGGGRVEQYF. CDR3 DNA: TGTGCCAGCAGCAAACGACATTCCGGGGGCGGTAGGGTCGAGCAGTACTTC.

The V call is TRBV7-9, the J call TRBJ1-1, with D maybe TRBD1 (5 bases). The germline V gene has CDR1 SEHNR and CDR2 FQNEAQ (reference sequence). This CDR3 contains 15 residues. Trimming took 5 bases from V and 3 from J, leaving 16 bases between them. The CDR3 region is CASSPGTGLDTEAFF. CDR3 DNA: TGTGCCAGCAGCCCTGGGACGGGGCTGGACACTGAAGCTTTCTTT.

This clonotype showed up many times. V and J are TRBV20-1 and TRBJ1-4; D uncertain. Germline V lookup: CDR1 DFQATT, CDR2 SNEGSKA (reference sequence). Trimming took 4 bases from V and 0 from J, leaving 9 bases between them. The CDR3 sequence is 14 residues long. The CDR3 DNA follows: TGCAGTGCTATGAAAGGTGCAACTAATGAAAAACTGTTTTTT. Its protein is CSAMKGATNEKLFF.

The chain combines TRBV5-1 with TRBJ1-1, with TRBD1 as a possible D gene (5 bases). V was clipped by 0 bases and J by 0 bases, with 12 bases between them. The CDR3 loop spans 16 amino acids. CDR1 SGHRS and CDR2 YFSETQ come from the germline V gene. Written as DNA, the CDR3 is TGCGCCAGCAGCTTGGTCCGGCAGGGCATGAACACTGAAGCTTTCTTT. Translated, it gives CASSLVRQGMNTEAFF.

At least ten counts were recorded for this clonotype. V is TRBV5-1 and J is TRBJ2-5; D gene uncertain. This CDR3 comprises 14 residues. CDR1 and CDR2 (germline): SGHRS, YFSETQ. With 4 bases removed from V and 1 base from J, the gap between germline ends came to 11 bases. The CDR3 protein is CASSAPGLQETQYF. CDR3 in DNA: TGCGCCAGCAGCGCCCCGGGCCTCCAAGAGACCCAGTACTTC.